This T cell receptor (beta chain) was found in a study of cytotoxic CD8 clonotypes in ibrutinib-treated CLL. Study outcomes and limitations: The public clonotypes identified were infrequent and showed contraction or stability on treatment.

Remarks on this clone: As yet, its antigen is unknown.

Here immunoSEQ multiplex PCR was the method, and the copy in TCRdb shows in-frame clones only, minus some. Found here are more than 85,000 clones, approximately 80% of them singletons; the top ten hold 20% to 25%. Genomic DNA for TCR beta libraries, roughly 2 micrograms, came from cryopreserved PBMCs. The V end was cut by 3 bases, the J end by 9 bases, with 18 bases between. CDR3 size: 14 residues. The V gene's germline CDR1 is LNHDA and CDR2 SQIVND (reference sequence). The chain couples TRBV19 to TRBJ2-7; no firm D call. This TCR derives from a human donor with chronic lymphocytic leukemia. This sample comprised PBMCs, obtained after 24 months of ibrutinib treatment. CDR3 residues: CASSMKQNPSRQYF. In DNA form, the CDR3 reads TGTGCCAGTAGTATGAAACAGAATCCCAGTAGGCAGTACTTC.